What follows describes a single T cell receptor (beta chain). The data were taken from a study of blood T cell repertoires in COVID-19. Study background: The cDNA or gDNA used as material had been derived from T cells, B-cell-depleted T cells, or PBMCs.

Libraries were prepared by immunoSEQ multiplex PCR; TCRdb keeps only in-frame clonotypes and omits some of them. The data hold some 260,000 clones, with roughly 90% observed a single time. The length of the CDR3 is 14 residues. Germline assignment: CDR1 SGHTA and CDR2 FQGTGA. Trimming stripped 2 bases from V and 0 bases from J, with 7 bases between. The rearrangement links TRBV7-3 to TRBJ2-5; D is possibly TRBD1 (5 bases). The sequence derives from a woman younger than 45 with acute or convalescent COVID-19. The sample comprised peripheral blood. The CDR3 spells CASSLQGNQETQYF. The CDR3 DNA follows: TGTGCCAGCAGCTTACAGGGTAACCAAGAGACCCAGTACTTC.